This T cell receptor (beta chain) was profiled in a study of T cell responses to AZD1222 COVID-19 vaccine. Study-level information: Second-dose recipients at about 4 or about 12 weeks were treated as one pooled group. Overall study results and limits: Nearly half of unique spike-specific TCRs reportedly avoided B.1.351 and B.1.1.7 mutated regions. There were mostly white British donors and more females than males, and clonal diversity was possibly underestimated.

This CDR3 is built from 15 residues. The assay was immunoSEQ multiplex PCR, and TCRdb's table has in-frame clones only and misses some. The sample includes 75,000 to 100,000 clones, roughly 88% of them seen just once. With respect to this clone: The target antigen is unknown.

The sequences come from peripheral blood, collected on day 0 of AZD1222 vaccination. The chain combines TRBV21-1 with TRBJ2-7; TRBD2, the table's D call, was not compared with the DNA. TRBV21-1 is a pseudogene segment. This sequence originates from an adult in good health. CDR3 protein: CASSKRPFGGYEQYF. For the CDR3, the DNA is TGTGCCAGCAGCAAAAGGCCCTTCGGGGGGTACGAGCAGTACTTC.